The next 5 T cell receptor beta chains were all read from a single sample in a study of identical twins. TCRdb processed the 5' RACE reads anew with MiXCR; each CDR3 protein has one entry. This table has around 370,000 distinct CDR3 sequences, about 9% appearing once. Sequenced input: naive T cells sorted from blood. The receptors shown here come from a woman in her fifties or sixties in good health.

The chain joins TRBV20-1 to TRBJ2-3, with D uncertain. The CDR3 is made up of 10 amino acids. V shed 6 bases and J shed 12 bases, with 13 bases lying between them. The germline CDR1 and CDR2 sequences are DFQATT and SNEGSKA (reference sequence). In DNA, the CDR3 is TGCAGTGCCTCGGACGAGAATCAGTATTTT. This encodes CSASDENQYF.

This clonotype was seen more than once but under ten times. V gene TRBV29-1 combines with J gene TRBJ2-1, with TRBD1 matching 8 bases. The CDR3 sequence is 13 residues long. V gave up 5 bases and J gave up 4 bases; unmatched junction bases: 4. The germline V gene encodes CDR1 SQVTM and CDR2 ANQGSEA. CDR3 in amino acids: CSVSGGTYNEQFF. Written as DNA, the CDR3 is TGCAGCGTTTCAGGGGGCACTTACAATGAGCAGTTCTTC.

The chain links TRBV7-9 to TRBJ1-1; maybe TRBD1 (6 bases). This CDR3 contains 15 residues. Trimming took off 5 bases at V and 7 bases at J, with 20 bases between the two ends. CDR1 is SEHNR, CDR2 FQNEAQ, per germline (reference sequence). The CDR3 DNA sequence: TGTGCCAGCAGCCCGCGACAGGACCGGGGTGTTGAAGCTTTCTTT. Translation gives CASSPRQDRGVEAFF.

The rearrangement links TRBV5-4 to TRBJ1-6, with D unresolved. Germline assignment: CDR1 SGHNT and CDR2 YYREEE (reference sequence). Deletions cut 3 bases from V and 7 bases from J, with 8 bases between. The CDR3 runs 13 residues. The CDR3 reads CASSSDQNSPLHF. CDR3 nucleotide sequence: TGTGCCAGCAGCTCGGATCAGAATTCACCCCTCCACTTT.

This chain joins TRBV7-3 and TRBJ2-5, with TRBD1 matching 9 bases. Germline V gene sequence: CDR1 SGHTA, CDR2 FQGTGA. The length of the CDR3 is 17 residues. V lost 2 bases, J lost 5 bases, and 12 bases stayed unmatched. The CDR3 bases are TGTGCCAGCAGCTTACGGGGACAGGGCGGAGGTTCCGAGACCCAGTACTTC. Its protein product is CASSLRGQGGGSETQYF.